This is a list of T cell receptor beta chains from one sample in a study of a mutant IDH1 vaccine in newly diagnosed glioma. The antigens these receptors bind are not known. TCRdb's table, derived via immunoSEQ multiplex PCR, lists solely in-frame clones and lacks some. The table lists 33,000 or so clones, roughly three quarters of them singletons. This specimen consisted of PBMCs, obtained from a glioma patient whose treatment included an IDH1 peptide vaccine. The receptors were gathered from a woman younger than 45 with glioma. Some clones in this sample may be carry-over from other donors' samples. CDR3s include the opening cysteine and the closing phenylalanine or tryptophan. Each record gives: J gene, clone size, D gene, CDR3 length, V gene, CDR3 DNA, CDR3 protein. The D gene is left open where the match is weak. Expanded clones get a size class; other rows say once, few or many, or leave the size out.

TRBJ2-5 | - | - | 12 | TRBV6-1 | TGTGCCAGCAGTTTACCTGCGGAGACCCAGTACTTC | CASSLPAETQYF
TRBJ1-4 | - | TRBD1 | 16 | TRBV19 | TGTGCCAGTAGTAGGCGACAGGGAGGAGGAGATGAAAAACTGTTTTTT | CASSRRQGGGDEKLFF
TRBJ1-1 | - | - | 14 | TRBV29-1 | TGCAGCGTTGAATACCCAGACAGGAACACTGAAGCTTTCTTT | CSVEYPDRNTEAFF
TRBJ2-7 | - | - | 13 | TRBV29-1 | TGCAGCGTTGATTGGGGGACCCTCTACGAGCAGTACTTC | CSVDWGTLYEQYF
TRBJ1-5 | few | - | 13 | TRBV30 | TGTGCCTGGAGTTCCGGGAGAGATCAGCCCCAGCATTTT | CAWSSGRDQPQHF
TRBJ2-3 | - | - | 11 | TRBV6-6 | TGTGCCAGCAGTTTACTAGATACGCAGTATTTT | CASSLLDTQYF
TRBJ1-2 | - | TRBD1 | 16 | TRBV7-9 | TGTGCCAGCCGTGACAGGGGGAAGGGCCCGAACTATGGCTACACCTTC | CASRDRGKGPNYGYTF
TRBJ1-1 | once | TRBD1 | 14 | TRBV11-3 | TGTGCCAGCAGCCCACAGGGGGAGGACACTGAAGCTTTCTTT | CASSPQGEDTEAFF
TRBJ1-4 | - | - | 14 | TRBV9 | TGTGCCAGCAGCCCCGTGCAGGATAATGAAAAACTGTTTTTT | CASSPVQDNEKLFF
TRBJ1-2 | - | TRBD1 | 13 | TRBV2 | TGTGCCAGCGCACTACAGGGGGAAGATGGCTACACCTTC | CASALQGEDGYTF
TRBJ2-5 | - | TRBD1 | 15 | TRBV10-3 | TGTGCCATCAGGCCGGGACAGGGCTTCCAAGAGACCCAGTACTTC | CAIRPGQGFQETQYF
TRBJ2-2 | - | - | 14 | TRBV5-4 | TGTGCCAGCAGCTTGAGACGCAACACCGGGGAGCTGTTTTTT | CASSLRRNTGELFF
TRBJ1-5 | once | - | 13 | TRBV6-5 | TGTGCCAGCAGACAGGGCAGCAATCAGCCCCAGCATTTT | CASRQGSNQPQHF
TRBJ2-3 | - | - | 14 | TRBV7-9 | TGTGCCAGCAGCTTAGTCCGGGAGTCAGATACGCAGTATTTT | CASSLVRESDTQYF
TRBJ2-6 | - | - | 14 | TRBV7-9 | TGTGCCAGCAGCTTCGGGACGTCTACCAACGTCCTGACTTTC | CASSFGTSTNVLTF
TRBJ2-1 | once | - | 15 | TRBV19 | TGTGCCAGTAGTACCGCGGTGGGACGGTACAATGAGCAGTTCTTC | CASSTAVGRYNEQFF
TRBJ2-5 | - | TRBD2 | 14 | TRBV7-9 | TGTGCCAGCAGAGCTGCGGGGGAAAAGGAGACCCAGTACTTC | CASRAAGEKETQYF
TRBJ2-3 | - | - | 13 | TRBV7-9 | TGTGCCAGCAGCCCCCCGATGAGGGATACGCAGTATTTT | CASSPPMRDTQYF
TRBJ1-1 | - | - | 15 | TRBV5-6 | TGTGCCAGCAGCTTGGCCGGGAACTTGAACACTGAAGCTTTCTTT | CASSLAGNLNTEAFF
TRBJ2-7 | - | - | 10 | TRBV2 | TGTGCCAGCGAGGCCTACGAGCAGTACTTC | CASEAYEQYF
TRBJ2-2 | - | - | 13 | TRBV6-1 | TGTGCCAGCAGGGATAGCGGCCCCGGGGAGCTGTTTTTT | CASRDSGPGELFF
TRBJ2-7 | - | TRBD1 | 15 | TRBV5-4 | TGTGCCAGCAGCTTGGCGACAGGGGGGGCCTACGAGCAGTACTTC | CASSLATGGAYEQYF
TRBJ2-2 | - | TRBD2 | 17 | TRBV10-3 | TGTGCCATCAGTGGGCACAGACAAGCGGGAGAGGTCGGGGAGCTGTTTTTT | CAISGHRQAGEVGELFF
TRBJ1-2 | - | TRBD1 | 15 | TRBV5-6 | TGTGCCAGCAGCCCAGGGACAGGGTCTCTCTATGGCTACACCTTC | CASSPGTGSLYGYTF
TRBJ2-7 | - | TRBD1 | 15 | TRBV6-6 | TGTGCCAGCAGTTACCTACAGGGGCTTTTTGGAGAGCAGTACTTC | CASSYLQGLFGEQYF
TRBJ2-3 | - | TRBD2 | 15 | TRBV2 | TGTGCCAGCACCGTGACTAGCGGGAGTGGGGATACGCAGTATTTT | CASTVTSGSGDTQYF
TRBJ2-3 | - | TRBD2 | 17 | TRBV7-8 | TGTGCCAGCAGCCCATGGCGGGCGGGAGGGCCAGCAGATACGCAGTATTTT | CASSPWRAGGPADTQYF
TRBJ1-2 | once | - | 14 | TRBV10-2 | TGCGCCAGCAGTGAGTCGACAGTAAAGAATGGCTACACCTTC | CASSESTVKNGYTF
TRBJ2-2 | - | TRBD2 | 20 | TRBV7-6 | TGTGCCAGCAGCCACCATTACCTACTACCTAGCGGGAATATGGCCGGGGAGCTGTTTTTT | CASSHHYLLPSGNMAGELFF
TRBJ1-2 | - | TRBD1 | 14 | TRBV4-1 | TGCGCCAGCAGCCAGCTGGAGGGGGCGGATGGCTACACCTTC | CASSQLEGADGYTF
TRBJ2-5 | - | - | 14 | TRBV6-5 | TGTGCCAGCAGTTACTGGCGGATGCAAGAGACCCAGTACTTC | CASSYWRMQETQYF
TRBJ2-2 | - | - | 16 | TRBV12-1 | TGTGCCAGCAGCCTCAAGACAGCCTCAGACACCGGGGAGCTGTTTTTT | CASSLKTASDTGELFF
TRBJ2-7 | - | TRBD1 | 12 | TRBV29-1 | TGCAGCGTTGAGGACAGGGTCACCGAGCAGTACTTC | CSVEDRVTEQYF
TRBJ1-1 | - | - | 16 | TRBV10-3 | TGTGCCATCAGTGAGGGGTCGGGGAACTCGAACACTGAAGCTTTCTTT | CAISEGSGNSNTEAFF
TRBJ2-2 | - | TRBD2 | 16 | TRBV18 | TGTGCCAGCTCACCCGGACTAGCCGGAAACACCGGGGAGCTGTTTTTT | CASSPGLAGNTGELFF
TRBJ2-2 | once | - | 17 | TRBV10-2 | TGCGCCACCGAACCTATATCGGGTCAACCGCAAACCGGGGAGCTGTTTTTT | CATEPISGQPQTGELFF
TRBJ2-5 | - | TRBD2 | 19 | TRBV27 | TGTGCCAGCAGTTTCGGGAGGGGGACTAGCGGTTCTCAGGCGGAGACCCAGTACTTC | CASSFGRGTSGSQAETQYF
TRBJ1-1 | once | - | 18 | TRBV9 | TGTGCCAGCAGCGTACTGTGGAGGGGAGGCGACTTGAACACTGAAGCTTTCTTT | CASSVLWRGGDLNTEAFF
TRBJ2-3 | few | - | 14 | TRBV11-1 | TGTGCCAGCAGCTTAGGGGGACCCACAGATACGCAGTATTTT | CASSLGGPTDTQYF
TRBJ1-1 | - | - | 17 | TRBV28 | TGTGCCAGCACCTCTCCCCGACAGGCGATTATGAACACTGAAGCTTTCTTT | CASTSPRQAIMNTEAFF
TRBJ2-1 | - | TRBD2 | 12 | TRBV30 | TGTGCCTGGAGTTGGGACTACCGGGAGCAGTTCTTC | CAWSWDYREQFF
TRBJ2-1 | once | - | 13 | TRBV18 | TGTGCCAGCTCACAGGGCGGGGTCAATGAGCAGTTCTTC | CASSQGGVNEQFF
TRBJ1-2 | - | - | 15 | TRBV7-9 | TGTGCCAGCAGCCCCGGGGGGGGCGTGGGCTATGGCTACACCTTC | CASSPGGGVGYGYTF
TRBJ2-7 | few | TRBD2 | 14 | TRBV5-6 | TGTGCCAGCAGCACCGGGACTAGCGCCTACGAGCAGTACTTC | CASSTGTSAYEQYF
TRBJ2-1 | - | TRBD1 | 16 | TRBV9 | TGTGCCAGCAGCGTAGATAGGGACAGGGTGACCAATGAGCAGTTCTTC | CASSVDRDRVTNEQFF
TRBJ1-1 | - | TRBD1 | 15 | TRBV19 | TGTGCCAGTAGGGGCCCCGGACAGGGGATGACTGAAGCTTTCTTT | CASRGPGQGMTEAFF
TRBJ1-2 | - | - | 15 | TRBV6-5 | TGTGCCAGCAGTTACTCGATAGAGTTCAACTATGGCTACACCTTC | CASSYSIEFNYGYTF
TRBJ2-1 | few | TRBD2 | 15 | TRBV9 | TGTGCCAGCAGCGTCTTGACTAGCGGGAAGAATGAGCAGTTCTTC | CASSVLTSGKNEQFF
TRBJ1-2 | few | TRBD1 | 16 | TRBV2 | TGTGCCGGGGGTGCCCGAATGGGACAGGGAGGAGCTGGCTACACCTTC | CAGGARMGQGGAGYTF
TRBJ1-1 | few | - | 9 | TRBV29-1 | TGCAGCGTTGGGACTGAAGCTTTCTTT | CSVGTEAFF
TRBJ1-1 | few | - | 14 | TRBV14 | TGTGCCAGCAGCCACACGGACGGATTTACTGAAGCTTTCTTT | CASSHTDGFTEAFF
TRBJ1-4 | - | - | 14 | TRBV11-2 | TGTGCCAGCAGCTTGAGGCAGCTGAATGAAAAACTGTTTTTT | CASSLRQLNEKLFF
TRBJ1-4 | - | - | 15 | TRBV6-5 | TGTGCCAGCAGTTATTCTCCGGGGCCGAATGAAAAACTGTTTTTT | CASSYSPGPNEKLFF